This entry lists 25 T cell receptor beta chains sequenced from one sample in a study of blood T cells in healthy people across ages (dated by TCRdb to between 2015 and 2016). Library creation used 5' RACE. Sequencing used an Illumina HiSeq 2500. A second PCR of about 7 to 12 cycles was run with a J-beta primer mix and a sample-barcoded 5' primer. TCRdb passed the public sequencing reads through fastp at Q25 and MiXCR, retaining productive beta sequences. When rows share a CDR3 protein, they turn into one entry using the most common DNA and genes. This sample is represented by roughly 1,500,000 distinct CDR3 sequences; approximately 32% of them were singletons. Around 11% of the sample comes from the top ten. Material for sequencing was blood. The receptors originated from a woman aged 25 to 45 in good health.

This clonotype was seen a single time. The chain employs TRBV20-1 and TRBJ2-7; 8 positions agree with TRBD2. This CDR3 region has 16 residues. V dropped 0 bases and J dropped 0; count of bases not matched to a gene: 7. CDR1 DFQATT and CDR2 SNEGSKA come from the germline V gene (reference sequence). The CDR3 protein is CSARDPGLGISYEQYF. CDR3 nucleotides: TGCAGTGCTAGAGATCCGGGACTAGGGATCTCCTACGAGCAGTACTTC.

The rearrangement joins TRBV20-1 to TRBJ2-1, with D possibly being TRBD2 (5 bases). CDR1 DFQATT and CDR2 SNEGSKA come from the germline V gene (reference sequence). The length of the CDR3 is 16 residues. Trimming cost V 0 bases and J 3 bases, with 15 bases left between them. CDR3 DNA sequence: TGCAGTGCTAGAGATTGGAGGAGACACAACTACAATGAGCAGTTCTTC. Amino acids: CSARDWRRHNYNEQFF.

The chain uses TRBV11-2 and TRBJ2-7, with D unclear. The germline CDR1 and CDR2 sequences are SGHAT and FQNNGV. The CDR3 has 13 amino acids. V was shortened by 1 base and J by 3 bases, with 7 bases between the two germline ends. The CDR3 spells CASSLVMGYEQYF. In nucleotides, the CDR3 is TGTGCCAGCAGCTTAGTGATGGGCTACGAGCAGTACTTC.

The rearrangement uses TRBV28 and TRBJ1-2, with D maybe TRBD1 (6 bases). The V and J ends lost 5 bases and 0 bases respectively, with 25 bases between them. The CDR3 loop spans 19 amino acids. Germline CDR1 reads MDHEN; CDR2 reads SYDVKM. For the CDR3, the DNA is TGTGCCAGCAGTCCCACCGTAGGGTCGTTGACAGGACCTAACTATGGCTACACCTTC. It translates to CASSPTVGSLTGPNYGYTF.

This clonotype has a handful of counts. The gene calls are TRBV10-3 and TRBJ2-1; no definite D call. V was shortened by 4 bases and J by 7 bases, with 11 bases between the two germline ends. CDR1 is ENHRY and CDR2 is SYGVKD in the germline V gene. This CDR3 is 13 amino acids long. CDR3 coding DNA: TGTGCCATCAGTGTGACCCCCTCAAATGAGCAGTTCTTC. Its translation: CAISVTPSNEQFF.

About this clonotype itself: An end of the junction does not agree with germline; a read error may underlie this. The CDR3 nucleotides read TGTACCAGCAGTATTCTCTCTTACGGCACAGATACGCAGTATTTT. It translates to CTSSILSYGTDTQYF. This chain uses TRBV27 with TRBJ2-3; no firm D call. This CDR3 contains 15 residues. CDR1 is MNHEY and CDR2 is SMNVEV in the germline V gene (reference sequence).

In DNA form, the CDR3 reads TGTGCCAGCAGCGCCAGCGGGTCTGGGAGCGAGCAGTACTTC. Encoded protein: CASSASGSGSEQYF. The chain has TRBV7-6 and TRBJ2-5, with D tentatively TRBD2 (6 bases). The J call may be in error: the DNA end matches TRBJ2-7 better. This CDR3 spans 14 amino acids. CDR1 and CDR2 from the germline V gene are SGHVS and FNYEAQ.

In this sample, this clonotype turned up a few times. The chain couples TRBV2 to TRBJ1-2; TRBD1 is a possible D gene (6 bases). CDR3 size: 17 residues. Trimming removed 8 bases from V and 2 bases from J, with 24 bases in between. CDR1 is SNHLY, CDR2 FYNNEI, per germline. CDR3 in amino acids: CASRGGRPLGLNYGYTF. CDR3 DNA: TGTGCCAGCCGGGGGGGCAGACCGTTGGGATTGAACTATGGCTACACCTTC.

This clonotype was counted only a few times. The chain has TRBV5-1 and TRBJ2-7, with a possible D match to TRBD1 (5 bases). V was shortened by 3 bases and J by 3 bases, with 10 bases between the two germline ends. The CDR3 is 13 amino acids. CDR1 SGHRS and CDR2 YFSETQ come from the germline V gene. DNA of the CDR3: TGCGCCAGCAGCTCCCAGGACAACTACGAGCAGTACTTC. Translation gives CASSSQDNYEQYF.

This clonotype was seen only a few times. CDR3 nucleotide sequence: TGTGCCAGCAGGCCCCGGACTAGCGGAAGCGAGCAGTACTTC. Translated: CASRPRTSGSEQYF. V gene TRBV27 combines with J gene TRBJ2-5; TRBD2 agrees at 10 bases. The J call is in doubt because the DNA end fits TRBJ2-7 better. The V gene's germline CDR1 is MNHEY and CDR2 SMNVEV (reference sequence). This CDR3 is 14 amino acids long.

This chain connects TRBV15 to TRBJ1-5; D is unclear. V gave up 2 bases and J gave up 0 bases, with 14 bases separating them. CDR1 is LNHNV, CDR2 YYDKDF, per germline (reference sequence). The CDR3 has 17 amino acids. CDR3 in DNA: TGTGCCACCAGCAGACCCGTGGGGAAATATAGCAATCAGCCCCAGCATTTT. Translating it yields CATSRPVGKYSNQPQHF.

The chain uses TRBV9 and TRBJ2-5; TRBD2 matches at 8 bases. This CDR3 contains 15 residues. Unmatched junction bases numbered 6, after V lost 4 bases and J lost 1 base. Germline loops: CDR1 SGDLS, CDR2 YYNGEE. The CDR3 sequence: CASSSGRGGQETQYF. The CDR3 coding sequence is TGTGCCAGCAGCTCGGGACGGGGGGGCCAAGAGACCCAGTACTTC.

This clonotype was counted between two and nine times. Being one base from a much bigger clone, this may be a read error. This sequence joins TRBV12-3 or TRBV12-4 and TRBJ2-3, with D possibly being TRBD2 (6 bases). The CDR3 has 16 residues. Trimming cost V 2 bases and J 0 bases, with 12 bases left between them. In DNA, the CDR3 is TGTGCCAGCAGTTTATCCTCGGGAGTTAGCACAGATACGCAGTATTTT. It specifies CASSLSSGVSTDTQYF.

This clonotype was recorded only once. The chain links TRBV2 to TRBJ2-1, with 14 bases identical to TRBD2. V dropped 0 bases and J dropped 7; count of bases not matched to a gene: 11. The germline V gene has CDR1 SNHLY and CDR2 FYNNEI. This CDR3 comprises 19 residues. CDR3 in DNA: TGTGCCAGCAGTGAAGCGAGACTAGCGGGGGGGCCTCGGGTGAATGAGCAGTTCTTC. Its translation: CASSEARLAGGPRVNEQFF. Full variable domain (remainder filled in from reference TRBV2 and TRBJ2-1): EPEVTQTPSHQVTQMGQEVILRCVPISNHLYFYWYRQILGQKVEFLVSFYNNEISEKSEIFDDQFSVERPDGSNFTLKIRSTKLEDSAMYFCASSEARLAGGPRVNEQFFGPGTRLTVL.

The chain carries TRBV6-2 or TRBV6-3 and TRBJ2-1; 8 bases match TRBD1. V was clipped by 10 bases and J by 10 bases; unmatched bases: 6. This CDR3 comprises 11 residues. Germline-derived CDR1 and CDR2 are MNHEY and SVGEGT. The CDR3, as DNA: TGTGCCACTCGAGGACAGGGCGAGCAGTTCTTC. It codes for CATRGQGEQFF.

The rearrangement links TRBV5-1 to TRBJ2-7, with 8 bases aligning to TRBD2. Germline V lookup: CDR1 SGHRS, CDR2 YFSETQ. This CDR3 region has 15 residues. Trimming removed 3 bases from V and 1 base from J; junction bases left unmatched: 6. In nucleotides, the CDR3 is TGCGCCAGCAGCTCCGGGGGGGGCAAGTCCTACGAGCAGTACTTC. Amino acids: CASSSGGGKSYEQYF.

This clonotype turned up a few times. This chain connects TRBV7-9 to TRBJ2-7, with a weak D call TRBD2 (5 bases). This CDR3 contains 14 residues. Germline CDR1 and CDR2: SEHNR and FQNEAQ (reference sequence). V gave up 4 bases and J gave up 2 bases, with 12 bases separating them. The CDR3 protein is CASSWSLGTYEQYF. The CDR3, as DNA: TGTGCCAGCAGCTGGAGCCTCGGGACCTACGAGCAGTACTTC.

This clonotype was picked up a small number of times. The V gene is TRBV27, the J gene TRBJ2-5, with TRBD2 matching 8 bases. The CDR3 has 18 amino acids. Germline CDR1 MNHEY, CDR2 SMNVEV (reference sequence). V shed 1 base and J 1 base; nucleotides not matched to a gene: 11. CDR3 sequence reads: CASSLWGAGRGGQETQYF. In DNA form, the CDR3 reads TGTGCCAGCAGTTTATGGGGAGCGGGACGGGGGGGCCAAGAGACCCAGTACTTC.

V usage is TRBV3-1 and J usage is TRBJ1-1, with a weak D call TRBD1 (5 bases). The CDR3 has 16 amino acids. Per the germline V gene, CDR1 is LGHDT and CDR2 is YNNKEL (reference sequence). Deletions cut 3 bases from V and 0 bases from J, with 14 bases between. The CDR3 region is CASSQPGRLLNTEAFF. In DNA, the CDR3 is TGTGCCAGCAGCCAGCCGGGACGGTTATTGAACACTGAAGCTTTCTTT. Based on the CDR3 plus reference TRBV3-1 and TRBJ1-1, the full variable domain is DTAVSQTPKYLVTQMGNDKSIKCEQNLGHDTMYWYKQDSKKFLKIMFSYNNKELIINETVPNRFSPKSPDKAHLNLHINSLELGDSAVYFCASSQPGRLLNTEAFFGQGTRLTVV.

This CDR3 reads CASSQNRAALEQYV. CDR3 coding DNA: TGCGCCAGCAGCCAAAACAGGGCGGCCCTCGAGCAGTACGTC. This sequence joins TRBV5-1 and TRBJ2-7; possibly TRBD1 for D (6 bases). The CDR3 is made up of 14 amino acids. Trimming stripped 4 bases from V and 6 bases from J, with 17 bases between. The germline gives CDR1 SGHRS, CDR2 YFSETQ.

The chain combines TRBV6-6 with TRBJ2-1; D is uncertain. Germline loops: CDR1 MNHNY, CDR2 SVGAGI (reference sequence). The germline V and J ends were trimmed by 8 bases and 3 bases, with 11 bases remaining between them. The CDR3 spans 13 residues. CDR3 sequence reads: CASGAGDYNEQFF. CDR3 in DNA: TGTGCCAGCGGCGCCGGAGACTACAATGAGCAGTTCTTC.

The chain recombines TRBV20-1 with TRBJ2-7; D is unclear. The germline V and J ends were trimmed by 0 bases and 0 bases, with 18 bases remaining between them. This CDR3 region has 17 residues. From germline, CDR1 is DFQATT and CDR2 SNEGSKA (reference sequence). This CDR3 reads CSARDGPPAISSYEQYF. The DNA of the CDR3 is TGCAGTGCTAGAGATGGTCCCCCAGCGATTAGCTCCTACGAGCAGTACTTC.

This chain uses TRBV7-9 with TRBJ2-2, with 9 bases identical to TRBD1. Trimming at V came to 3 bases and at J to 6 bases, leaving 2 bases not matched to a gene. Germline CDR1 reads SEHNR; CDR2 reads FQNEAQ (reference sequence). CDR3 length: 14 residues. This CDR3 is CASSLRQGAGELFF. CDR3 sequence (DNA): TGTGCCAGCAGCTTGCGACAGGGGGCCGGGGAGCTGTTTTTT. The whole variable domain, remainder taken from reference TRBV7-9 and TRBJ2-2, is DTGVSQNPRHKITKRGQNVTFRCDPISEHNRLYWYRQTLGQGPEFLTYFQNEAQLEKSRLLSDRFSAERPKGSFSTLEIQRTEQGDSAMYLCASSLRQGAGELFFGEGSRLTVL.

This sequence joins TRBV24-1 and TRBJ2-5; no clear D gene. The CDR3 sequence is 12 residues long. The V gene lost 1 base and the J gene lost 11 bases, with 10 bases spanning the gap. Germline assignment: CDR1 KGHDR and CDR2 SFDVKD. As DNA, the CDR3 is TGTGCCACCAGTGATTTAAAGAATGAGCAGTACTTC. Translated, it gives CATSDLKNEQYF.

The chain uses TRBV27 and TRBJ1-2, with D unclear. In germline, CDR1 is MNHEY, CDR2 SMNVEV (reference sequence). CDR3 length: 14 amino acids. Trimming cost V 2 bases and J 1 base, with 8 bases left between them. The CDR3 DNA reads TGTGCCAGCAGTTTAGCCCATAATAACTATGGCTACACCTTC. Translated, it gives CASSLAHNNYGYTF.